The 30 T cell receptor beta chains below come from one sample, sequenced in a study of Tregs in tolerant kidney transplant recipients. Sequencing was performed with immunoSEQ multiplex PCR; in TCRdb, only in-frame clones are kept and a portion is missing. The repertoire has tens of thousands of clones, approximately 93% of them found once; the top ten carry under 2%. Recipients received nonmyeloablative bone marrow transplants from related graft donors, with transient mixed chimerism. The sequencing used CD4+ T cells from blood (PBMCs), collected 12 months after the transplant. These receptor sequences come from a human patient who received a combined kidney and bone marrow transplant. A subset of T cells may come from the graft donor.

The chain has TRBV29-1 and TRBJ2-7, with 9 nucleotides matching TRBD1. With 4 bases clipped from V and 6 bases from J, the junction kept 7 bases outside the gene matches. The CDR3 has 13 amino acids. Germline V CDR1 and CDR2: SQVTM, ANQGSEA. The CDR3 DNA sequence: TGCAGCGTTGGGGGGACAGGGATCGGCGAGCAGTACTTC. This translates into CSVGGTGIGEQYF.

This clone was observed a single time. This CDR3 is CASSHLAGLNEQYF. The CDR3 DNA sequence: TGCGCCAGCAGCCATTTAGCGGGACTCAACGAGCAGTACTTC. The chain employs TRBV4-3 and TRBJ2-7, with 8 nucleotides matching TRBD2. Unmatched junction bases numbered 6, after V lost 3 bases and J lost 5 bases. Germline CDR1 LGHNA, CDR2 YSLEER. The CDR3 runs 14 residues.

V and J are TRBV11-2 and TRBJ2-3, with 10 bases identical to TRBD2. J lost 5 bases, V lost 0 bases, and 8 bases had no gene match. This CDR3 is 17 amino acids long. The germline CDR1 and CDR2 sequences are SGHAT and FQNNGV. CDR3 bases: TGTGCCAGCAGCTTAGATCCAGCGGGAGGGCGAATAGATACGCAGTATTTT. This translates into CASSLDPAGGRIDTQYF.

V is TRBV5-4 and J is TRBJ2-1; weak D call: TRBD2 (5 bases). The ends were cut back, 4 bases at V and 4 bases at J, with 15 bases in the middle. CDR1 is SGHNT, CDR2 YYREEE, per germline (reference sequence). The CDR3 is made up of 15 amino acids. CDR3 region: CASSPDGGLYNEQFF. The CDR3 DNA follows: TGTGCCAGCAGCCCAGACGGCGGGTTATACAATGAGCAGTTCTTC.

The chain has TRBV5-4 and TRBJ2-5, with 9 positions matching TRBD2. The junction had 8 bases not matched to a gene; V was cut back by 4 bases and J by 4 bases. CDR3 length: 15 residues. Germline V gene sequence: CDR1 SGHNT, CDR2 YYREEE (reference sequence). DNA for the CDR3: TGTGCCAGCAGCCACTTTAGCGGGAGCGGAGAGACCCAGTACTTC. Its protein is CASSHFSGSGETQYF.

The J gene is TRBJ2-3, the V gene TRBV5-1; 8 bases line up with TRBD2. Germline V gene data show CDR1 as SGHRS and CDR2 as YFSETQ. Trimming removed 0 bases from V and 5 bases from J; junction bases left unmatched: 5. This CDR3 is built from 15 residues. CDR3 bases: TGCGCCAGCAGCTTGGCCGCGGGGGGCGGAGATACGCAGTATTTT. Amino acid sequence: CASSLAAGGGDTQYF.

This clone was picked up one time. The chain is built from TRBV19 and TRBJ2-2; TRBD1 agrees at 8 bases. Looked up from germline, CDR1 is LNHDA and CDR2 is SQIVND (reference sequence). Losses at the gene ends were 10 bases for V and 6 bases for J; bases not matched to a gene: 13. The CDR3 runs to 15 residues. CDR3 sequence reads: CATTQGAWGPGELFF. The DNA for the CDR3 is TGTGCCACAACTCAGGGGGCGTGGGGCCCCGGGGAGCTGTTTTTT. The variable domain in full, completed from reference TRBV19 and TRBJ2-2, reads DGGITQSPKYLFRKEGQNVTLSCEQNLNHDAMYWYRQDPGQGLRLIYYSQIVNDFQKGDIAEGYSVSREKKESFPLTVTSAQKNPTAFYLCATTQGAWGPGELFFGEGSRLTVL.

This chain links TRBV5-1 with TRBJ2-5; 10 bases align to TRBD1. The J call may be mistaken, given a closer DNA end match to TRBJ2-7. The germline CDR1 and CDR2 sequences are SGHRS and YFSETQ. This CDR3 comprises 14 residues. The CDR3 region is CASSIGQGAYEQYF. CDR3 DNA sequence: TGCGCCAGCAGCATTGGACAGGGGGCCTACGAGCAGTACTTC.

This clone has just a few counts. This rearrangement joins TRBV10-3 to TRBJ1-6, with D perhaps matching TRBD1 (5 bases). The CDR3 has 12 residues. V lost 10 bases and J lost 8, with 12 bases in between. Per germline, CDR1 ENHRY and CDR2 SYGVKD. The CDR3 spells CATSDTDSPLHF. CDR3 sequence (DNA): TGTGCCACCTCGGACACAGATTCACCCCTCCACTTT.

This chain uses TRBV6-4 with TRBJ1-1; 7 nucleotides agree with TRBD1. CDR1 is MRHNA and CDR2 is SNTAGT in the germline V gene. V trimming: 6 bases; J trimming: 3 bases; junction bases outside the gene matches: 7. This CDR3 has 14 amino acids. CDR3 coding DNA: TGTGCCAGCAGCCTGACAGGGTGGGACACTGAAGCTTTCTTT. Its protein is CASSLTGWDTEAFF.

The chain employs TRBV5-4 and TRBJ2-2; 8 bases map to TRBD2. CDR1 is SGHNT and CDR2 is YYREEE in the germline V gene (reference sequence). Trimming at V came to 3 bases and at J to 6 bases, leaving 13 bases not matched to a gene. The CDR3 runs 17 residues. This CDR3 reads CASSYLPIASGSGELFF. DNA of the CDR3: TGTGCCAGCAGCTACTTACCCATCGCTAGCGGGTCCGGGGAGCTGTTTTTT.

The chain links TRBV2 to TRBJ2-2; 8 bases fit TRBD2. CDR1 and CDR2 from the germline V gene are SNHLY and FYNNEI. V lost 4 bases to trimming and J lost 4 bases; unmatched junction nucleotides: 8. The CDR3 length is 16 residues. As DNA, the CDR3 is TGTGCCAGCAGTGCCACTAGCGGAGAGGGCACCGGGGAGCTGTTTTTT. Protein: CASSATSGEGTGELFF.

The chain links TRBV5-4 to TRBJ2-6; 8 positions agree with TRBD1. The CDR3 totals 17 residues. Per the germline V gene, CDR1 is SGHNT and CDR2 is YYREEE (reference sequence). With 4 bases clipped from V and 0 bases from J, the junction kept 6 bases outside the gene matches. The CDR3 DNA reads as TGTGCCAGCAGCGAGGGACAGGCGAACTCTGGGGCCAACGTCCTGACTTTC. Its translation is CASSEGQANSGANVLTF.

The chain carries TRBV10-2 and TRBJ2-1, with TRBD1 matching 8 bases. The CDR3 extends over 12 amino acids. V shed 8 bases and J 7 bases; nucleotides not matched to a gene: 4. From germline, CDR1 is WSHSY and CDR2 SAAADI. For the CDR3, the DNA is TGCGCCAGCGATCGACAGGGGAATGAGCAGTTCTTC. Translating gives CASDRQGNEQFF.

The genes are TRBV6-5 and TRBJ1-2; D is unclear. The CDR3 totals 15 residues. Germline assignment: CDR1 MNHEY and CDR2 SVGAGI. The V end was cut by 0 bases, the J end by 1 base, with 9 bases between. The CDR3 DNA follows: TGTGCCAGCAGTTACTCGATCAGGCTTAACTATGGCTACACCTTC. Amino acids: CASSYSIRLNYGYTF.

The rearrangement uses TRBV6-5 and TRBJ2-7; no clear D. The CDR3 consists of 14 residues. The germline V and J ends were trimmed by 5 bases and 0 bases, with 11 bases remaining between them. CDR1 is MNHEY, CDR2 SVGAGI, per germline. The CDR3 here is CASSPLYNSYEQYF. The CDR3 nucleotides read TGTGCCAGCAGTCCCTTATATAACTCCTACGAGCAGTACTTC.

V and J are TRBV5-1 and TRBJ2-7, with 9 bases fitting TRBD1. CDR1 and CDR2 from the germline V gene are SGHRS and YFSETQ. This CDR3 comprises 17 residues. Losses at the gene ends were 4 bases for V and 3 bases for J; bases not matched to a gene: 14. CDR3 bases: TGCGCCAGCAGCAGCTCCCTGGGACAGGGAAATCGCTACGAGCAGTACTTC. The encoded protein is CASSSSLGQGNRYEQYF.

V and J are TRBV7-2 and TRBJ2-7; TRBD2 aligns across 10 bases. The CDR3 contains 18 residues. V dropped 3 bases and J dropped 0; count of bases not matched to a gene: 11. CDR1 and CDR2 from the germline V gene are SGHTA and FQGNSA. CDR3 DNA: TGTGCCAGCAGCTTTGGGGGCCCAGCGGGAGGGACCTCCTACGAGCAGTACTTC. Its translation: CASSFGGPAGGTSYEQYF.

The rearrangement links TRBV5-1 to TRBJ1-2; D is possibly TRBD1 (6 bases). V gave up 4 bases and J gave up 4 bases, with 14 bases separating them. CDR1 is SGHRS, CDR2 YFSETQ, per germline. CDR3 length: 14 amino acids. CDR3 coding DNA: TGCGCCAGCAGCCTCCAGGGGTGGGGCTATGGCTACACCTTC. Its translation: CASSLQGWGYGYTF.

The chain combines TRBV5-1 with TRBJ1-6; D call uncertain. V shed 0 bases and J shed 3 bases, with 19 bases lying between them. The CDR3 has 19 residues. In germline, CDR1 is SGHRS, CDR2 YFSETQ. The CDR3 is CASSLDALGERSYNSPLHF. DNA for the CDR3: TGCGCCAGCAGCTTGGACGCTCTTGGAGAACGTAGCTATAATTCACCCCTCCACTTT.

The rearrangement uses TRBV11-3 and TRBJ2-7; 8 bases align to TRBD1. This CDR3 contains 15 residues. Germline CDR1 SGHNT, CDR2 YENEEA. Trimming at V came to 5 bases and at J to 5 bases, leaving 11 bases not matched to a gene. The DNA for the CDR3 is TGTGCCAGCAGCCCACTTAGACAGGGGAATCACGAGCAGTACTTC. It specifies CASSPLRQGNHEQYF.

This clone has just a few counts. V usage is TRBV28 and J usage is TRBJ1-3; D not resolved. CDR1 and CDR2 (germline): MDHEN, SYDVKM. CDR3 length: 14 amino acids. The V end lost 2 bases, the J end lost 4 bases, and 9 bases lay between the germline ends. The CDR3 here is CASSLLKLGNTIYF. The CDR3 DNA follows: TGTGCCAGCAGTTTACTAAAACTGGGAAACACCATATATTTT.

This clone came up once. The V gene is TRBV28, the J gene TRBJ1-2; 8 bases align to TRBD1. The V and J ends lost 6 bases and 7 bases, in that order; junction bases with no gene match: 16. Germline values: CDR1 MDHEN, CDR2 SYDVKM. This CDR3 is built from 16 residues. The CDR3 reads CASSFPNDRGRGGYTF. CDR3 DNA sequence: TGTGCCAGCAGCTTCCCTAATGACAGGGGAAGGGGTGGCTACACCTTC.

The chain links TRBV6-5 to TRBJ1-5; 8 bases map to TRBD1. V shed 4 bases, J shed 7 bases, and the junction held 9 bases outside the gene matches. This CDR3 is built from 15 residues. From germline, CDR1 is MNHEY and CDR2 SVGAGI. This chain's CDR3 is CASSSSTGEAQPQHF. Written as DNA, the CDR3 is TGTGCCAGCAGTTCCTCGACAGGGGAGGCCCAGCCCCAGCATTTT.

This clone was counted a single time. The rearrangement uses TRBV5-4 and TRBJ2-4, with a possible D match to TRBD2 (5 bases). The ends were cut back, 4 bases at V and 3 bases at J, with 14 bases in the middle. In germline, CDR1 is SGHNT, CDR2 YYREEE (reference sequence). The CDR3 contains 15 residues. CDR3 DNA: TGTGCCAGCAGCCAAGGAGCTAGCAGCAAAAACATTCAGTACTTC. Encoded protein: CASSQGASSKNIQYF.

The J gene is TRBJ1-4, the V gene TRBV21-1; TRBD1, the table's D call, lacks a check against the DNA. TRBV21-1 is a pseudogene. The CDR3 has 19 residues. CDR3 residues: CASSKWPRPRGATNEKLFF. The CDR3 DNA follows: TGTGCCAGCAGCAAATGGCCCCGACCTAGGGGTGCTACTAATGAAAAACTGTTTTTT.

In this sample, this clone turned up once. The chain links TRBV15 to TRBJ2-7, with 7 bases aligning to TRBD1. The CDR3 has 16 residues. With V trimmed by 0 bases and J by 3 bases, 8 bases remained unmatched. Per germline, CDR1 LNHNV and CDR2 YYDKDF (reference sequence). CDR3 loop: CATSREATGFGYEQYF. The CDR3 DNA reads TGTGCCACCAGCAGAGAAGCGACAGGGTTCGGCTACGAGCAGTACTTC.

The chain couples TRBV19 to TRBJ2-1; 10 bases align to TRBD2. The V and J ends lost 9 bases and 0 bases, in that order; junction bases with no gene match: 11. Germline V gives CDR1 LNHDA, CDR2 SQIVND (reference sequence). CDR3 length equals 17 residues. DNA for the CDR3: TGTGCCAGCACAGCGGGAGGGAAGGGGAGCTCCTACAATGAGCAGTTCTTC. Its translation is CASTAGGKGSSYNEQFF.

CDR3 in DNA: TGTGCCAGCAGACCCCGGACAGGGACCTCCTATGGCTACACCTTC. It yields the protein CASRPRTGTSYGYTF. This sequence joins TRBV7-8 and TRBJ1-2; 8 bases match TRBD1. With 6 bases clipped from V and 4 bases from J, the junction kept 10 bases outside the gene matches. CDR1 is SGHVS, CDR2 FQNEAQ, per germline. The CDR3 loop spans 15 amino acids.

The rearrangement joins TRBV5-1 to TRBJ1-1; D ambiguous. Germline V gives CDR1 SGHRS, CDR2 YFSETQ. V was clipped by 6 bases and J by 5 bases, with 23 bases between them. The CDR3 runs to 16 residues. CDR3 loop: CASTLDSRVARTEAFF. In DNA form, the CDR3 reads TGCGCCAGCACTTTAGACTCAAGAGTGGCGCGGACTGAAGCTTTCTTT.